The TCR beta chain described here comes from a study of cytomegalovirus exposure and HLA in healthy donors. Amplification used 60 Vbeta primers and 13 Jbeta primers. Libraries were prepared by immunoSEQ multiplex PCR; TCRdb keeps only in-frame clonotypes and omits some of them. The sample yields about 150,000 clones, 85% seen once. The CDR3 loop spans 20 amino acids. CDR1 is MRHNA and CDR2 is SNTAGT in the germline V gene. Trimming shortened V by 0 bases and J by 0 bases, and 21 bases separated the two germline ends. This clone was seen only once. What it recognizes is unknown. Findings and limits, study-wide: In vitro testing confirmed a few CMV-associated chains as specific for CMV antigens.

The TCR originated in a boy aged 2 to 10 in good health and CMV-seronegative. Input material: PBMCs. The chain uses TRBV6-4 and TRBJ1-5; D uncertain. The CDR3 loop reads CASSDSTVLLLPCSNQPQHF. The CDR3, as DNA: TGTGCCAGCAGTGACTCCACAGTGCTGTTACTTCCGTGTAGCAATCAGCCCCAGCATTTT.